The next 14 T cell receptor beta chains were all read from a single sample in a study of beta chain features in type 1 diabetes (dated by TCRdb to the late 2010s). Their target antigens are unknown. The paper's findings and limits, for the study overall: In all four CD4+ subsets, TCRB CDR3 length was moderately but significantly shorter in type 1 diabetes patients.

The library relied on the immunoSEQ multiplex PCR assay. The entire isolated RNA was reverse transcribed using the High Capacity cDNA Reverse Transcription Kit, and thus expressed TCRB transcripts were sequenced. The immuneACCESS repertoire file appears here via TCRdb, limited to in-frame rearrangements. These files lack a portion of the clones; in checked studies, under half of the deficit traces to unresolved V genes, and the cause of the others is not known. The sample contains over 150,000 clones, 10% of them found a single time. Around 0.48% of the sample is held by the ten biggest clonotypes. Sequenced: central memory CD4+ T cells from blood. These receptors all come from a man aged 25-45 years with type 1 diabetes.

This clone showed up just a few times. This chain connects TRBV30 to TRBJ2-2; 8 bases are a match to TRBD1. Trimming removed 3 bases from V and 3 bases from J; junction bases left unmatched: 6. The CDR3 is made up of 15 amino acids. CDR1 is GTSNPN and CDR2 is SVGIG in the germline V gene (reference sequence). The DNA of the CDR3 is TGTGCCTGGAGAGCAGGGGGCGCGGACACCGGGGAGCTGTTTTTT. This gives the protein CAWRAGGADTGELFF.

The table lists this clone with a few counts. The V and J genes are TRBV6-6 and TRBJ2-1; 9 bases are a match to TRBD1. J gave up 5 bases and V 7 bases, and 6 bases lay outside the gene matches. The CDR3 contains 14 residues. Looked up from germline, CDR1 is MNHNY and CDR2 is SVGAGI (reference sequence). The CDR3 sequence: CASIGQGKDNEQFF. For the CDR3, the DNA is TGTGCCAGCATCGGACAGGGGAAGGACAATGAGCAGTTCTTC.

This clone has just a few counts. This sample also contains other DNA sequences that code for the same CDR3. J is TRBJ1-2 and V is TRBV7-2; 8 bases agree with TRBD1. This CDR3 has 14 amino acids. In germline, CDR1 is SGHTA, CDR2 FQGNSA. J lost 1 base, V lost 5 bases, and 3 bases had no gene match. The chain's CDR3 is CASSPGQGNYGYTF. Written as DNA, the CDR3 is TGTGCCAGCAGCCCCGGACAGGGTAACTATGGCTACACCTTC.

As DNA, the CDR3 is TGTGCCAGCAGGGGGAGGGGCGACGAGCAGTTCTTC. Translation: CASRGRGDEQFF. V is TRBV2 and J is TRBJ2-1; 7 bases align to TRBD2. Trimming cost V 6 bases and J 10 bases; bases outside gene matches: 6. Germline values: CDR1 SNHLY, CDR2 FYNNEI. The CDR3 contains 12 residues.

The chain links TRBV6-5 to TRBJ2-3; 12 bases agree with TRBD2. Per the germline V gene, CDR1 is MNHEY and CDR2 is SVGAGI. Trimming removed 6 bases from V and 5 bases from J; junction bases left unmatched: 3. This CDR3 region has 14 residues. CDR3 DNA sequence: TGTGCCAGCAGCCGGGGACTAGCGGGAGATACGCAGTATTTT. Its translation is CASSRGLAGDTQYF.

In DNA form, the CDR3 reads TGTGCCATCAGGGGGACAGAGAACACCGGGGAGCTGTTTTTT. This translates into CAIRGTENTGELFF. The V gene is TRBV10-3, the J gene TRBJ2-2, with TRBD1 identical over 7 bases. CDR3 length: 14 amino acids. Germline V CDR1 and CDR2: ENHRY, SYGVKD. The V and J ends lost 6 bases and 1 base, in that order; junction bases with no gene match: 2.

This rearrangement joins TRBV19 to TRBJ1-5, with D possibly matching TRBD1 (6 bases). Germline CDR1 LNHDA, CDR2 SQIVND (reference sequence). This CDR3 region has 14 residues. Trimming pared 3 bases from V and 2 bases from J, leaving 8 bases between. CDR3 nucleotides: TGTGCCAGTAGTATCGGACAGCGCAATCAGCCCCAGCATTTT. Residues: CASSIGQRNQPQHF.

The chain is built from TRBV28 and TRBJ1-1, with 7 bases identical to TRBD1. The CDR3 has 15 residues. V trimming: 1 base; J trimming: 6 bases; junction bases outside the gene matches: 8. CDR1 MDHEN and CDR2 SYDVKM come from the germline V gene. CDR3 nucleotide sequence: TGTGCCAGCAGTTTATATATACCGGGGACAGCTGAAGCTTTCTTT. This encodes CASSLYIPGTAEAFF.

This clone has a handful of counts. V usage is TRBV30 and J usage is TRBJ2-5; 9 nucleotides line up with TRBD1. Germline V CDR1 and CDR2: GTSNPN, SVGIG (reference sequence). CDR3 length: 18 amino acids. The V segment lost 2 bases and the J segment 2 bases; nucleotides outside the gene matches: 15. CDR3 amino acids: CAWSSRGRTGATQETQYF. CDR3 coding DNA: TGTGCCTGGAGTTCGAGAGGCCGGACAGGGGCCACACAAGAGACCCAGTACTTC. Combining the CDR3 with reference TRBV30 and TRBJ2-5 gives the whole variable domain SQTIHQWPATLVQPVGSPLSLECTVEGTSNPNLYWYRQAAGRGLQLLFYSVGIGQISSEVPQNLSASRPQDRQFILSSKKLLLSDSGFYLCAWSSRGRTGATQETQYFGPGTRLLVL.

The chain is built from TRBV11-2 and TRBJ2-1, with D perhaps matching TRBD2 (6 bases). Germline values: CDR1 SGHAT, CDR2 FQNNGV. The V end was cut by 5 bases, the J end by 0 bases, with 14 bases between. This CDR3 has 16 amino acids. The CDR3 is CASSLRLGSSYNEQFF. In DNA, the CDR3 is TGTGCCAGCAGCCTCCGACTAGGGAGCTCCTACAATGAGCAGTTCTTC. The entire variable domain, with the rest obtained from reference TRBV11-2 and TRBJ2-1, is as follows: EAGVAQSPRYKIIEKRQSVAFWCNPISGHATLYWYQQILGQGPKLLIQFQNNGVVDDSQLPKDRFSAERLKGVDSTLKIQPAKLEDSAVYLCASSLRLGSSYNEQFFGPGTRLTVL.

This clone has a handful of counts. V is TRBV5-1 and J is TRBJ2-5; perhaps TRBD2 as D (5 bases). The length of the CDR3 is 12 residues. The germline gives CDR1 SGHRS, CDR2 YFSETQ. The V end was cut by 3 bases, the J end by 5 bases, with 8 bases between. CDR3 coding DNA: TGCGCCAGCAGCTACACGGGGGAGACCCAGTACTTC. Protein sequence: CASSYTGETQYF. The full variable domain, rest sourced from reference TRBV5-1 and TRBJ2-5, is KAGVTQTPRYLIKTRGQQVTLSCSPISGHRSVSWYQQTPGQGLQFLFEYFSETQRNKGNFPGRFSGRQFSNSRSEMNVSTLELGDSALYLCASSYTGETQYFGPGTRLLVL.

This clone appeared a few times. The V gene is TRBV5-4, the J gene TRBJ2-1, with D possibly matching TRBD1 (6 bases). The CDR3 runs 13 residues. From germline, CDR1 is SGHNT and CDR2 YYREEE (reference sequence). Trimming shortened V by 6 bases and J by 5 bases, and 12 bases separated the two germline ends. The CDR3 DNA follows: TGTGCCAGCAACAAGGACAGCAACAATGAGCAGTTCTTC. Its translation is CASNKDSNNEQFF.

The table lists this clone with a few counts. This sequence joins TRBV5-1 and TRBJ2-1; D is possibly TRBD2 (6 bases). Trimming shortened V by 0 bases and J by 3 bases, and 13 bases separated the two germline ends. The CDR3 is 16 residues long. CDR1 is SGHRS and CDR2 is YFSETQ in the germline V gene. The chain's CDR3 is CASSLEPRGNYNEQFF. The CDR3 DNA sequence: TGCGCCAGCAGCTTGGAACCCCGGGGGAACTACAATGAGCAGTTCTTC.

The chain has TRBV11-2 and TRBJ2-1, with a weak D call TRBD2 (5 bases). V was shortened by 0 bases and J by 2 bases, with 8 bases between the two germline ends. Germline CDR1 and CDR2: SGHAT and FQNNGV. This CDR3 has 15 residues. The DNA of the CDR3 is TGTGCCAGCAGCTTAGATGCGGGTCCCTACAATGAGCAGTTCTTC. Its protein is CASSLDAGPYNEQFF.